This T cell receptor (beta chain) was sequenced in a study of blood T cells in healthy people across ages. Whole-study results and caveats: Roughly linear age-related decline in beta diversity appeared, significant by age roughly 40.

After removal of 1 base from V and 4 bases from J, the junction contained 9 bases not matched to a gene. The CDR3 length is 17 residues. CDR1 is SGHDT and CDR2 is YYEEEE in the germline V gene. This clonotype showed up just once. Its target is not known. The use of a sample-barcoded 5' primer and a J-beta primer mix characterized a second PCR of roughly 7 to 12 cycles. MiXCR was run by TCRdb on the 5' RACE reads, yielding one entry per CDR3 protein. In the table there are approximately 2,000,000 distinct CDR3 sequences, around 40% of which are singletons. This clonotype was sampled from a human donor in good health. The chain couples TRBV5-6 to TRBJ2-2; 8 nucleotides line up with TRBD1. The sample comprised blood. In DNA form, the CDR3 reads TGTGCCAGCAGCTTGACGTGGACAGGGTCTCGCACCGGGGAGCTGTTTTTT. As protein: CASSLTWTGSRTGELFF. Full variable domain (missing parts from reference TRBV5-6 and TRBJ2-2): DAGVTQSPTHLIKTRGQQVTLRCSPKSGHDTVSWYQQALGQGPQFIFQYYEEEERQRGNFPDRFSGHQFPNYSSELNVNALLLGDSALYLCASSLTWTGSRTGELFFGEGSRLTVL.